This paragraph reports one TCR beta chain. Per the authors' pipeline: Estimated nucleated cell counts came from reference gene primer amplification. The protocol was immunoSEQ multiplex PCR, while the TCRdb copy is restricted to in-frame clones and leaves out a portion. The DNA was the basis for D and trimming; V, J and clone size are from that table. Of around 260,000 clones in the sample, around nine tenths were seen once. This entry is derived from a study of blood T cell repertoires in COVID-19. Study-level information: Specimens from acute and convalescent COVID-19 originated in the United States, Italy and Spain. From T cells, B-cell-depleted T cells, or PBMCs came the material, which was cDNA or gDNA.

This TCR was recovered from a man aged 35 to 55 who had recovered from COVID-19. Specimen: peripheral blood.

The DNA for the CDR3 is TGTGCCAGAAGCCAGGACCTGGGGCCTAACTACGAGCAGTACTTC. Residues: CARSQDLGPNYEQYF. This sequence joins TRBV5-3 and TRBJ2-7; D is possibly TRBD1 (5 bases). TRBV5-3 is recorded as an ORF, its role being uncertain. The CDR3 covers 15 residues. The ends were cut back, 4 bases at V and 3 bases at J, with 17 bases in the middle.